This record concerns one TCR beta chain sequence. This clonotype has a handful of counts. Its antigen is unknown. No base-level quality is on record; no much larger clone is a single base apart. PBMCs were isolated by Ficoll-Paque density gradient centrifugation. From the cysteine up to the phenylalanine, the CDR3 has a length of 16 residues. This entry keeps only the CDR3 DNA: 48 bases, framed from base 1. V is shortened by 1 base, J by 4 bases, and the region joining them spans 16 bases. Sequences SGHTA (CDR1) and FQGNSA (CDR2) are obtained from the germline V gene. Sequencer: Illumina NovaSeq 6000. TCRalpha and TCRbeta cDNA libraries were built by 5'RACE with constant-segment primers, adding sample barcodes and unique molecular identifiers. RNA was extracted from every sample with Trizol reagent. Library amplification was performed in two PCR steps, and a second sample barcode and Illumina TruSeq adapters were introduced in the second step. Sequencing of the libraries was done on an Illumina NovaSeq, producing 2 x 150 bp paired-end reads. On the authors' methods: Demultiplexing of reads and collapsing into UMI-guided consensus sequences were performed with migec v1.2.7. Using mixcr v2.1.11, the UMI consensuses were aligned to TRA and TRB V and J templates and assembled into clonotypes. A clonotype was counted as expanded or contracted only if both edgeR and NoisET called the change significant, with noise models trained on biological replicates. edgeR calls used a false discovery rate-adjusted p below 0.01 and a log2 fold-change threshold of 1. As an exploratory analysis of dynamics, PCA with hierarchical clustering was applied to max-normalized trajectories of the 1000 most abundant clonotypes. The CD4 or CD8 phenotype of responding clones was assigned using the separately sequenced CD4+ and CD8+ repertoires. TCRdb redid the processing of the public reads, applying fastp at Q25 and MiXCR, and retained in-frame beta chains. Rows matching on CDR3 protein sequence are summarized as one entry with the most common DNA and genes. What appears here as the V and J calls and clone size reflects TCRdb's work, not the paper's. The sample data list under 200,000 distinct CDR3 sequences, and over 10% of these were observed just once. Clones ranked in the top ten supply 2.5% to 4% of the sample.

This sample stems from a study of T-cell memory formation after mild COVID-19 (dated by TCRdb to about 2021). Regarding the research as a whole: TCR sequence clusters from the two donors were found to be largely donor specific. In a couple of donors, T-cell clones that expanded and contracted after mild COVID-19 were followed by sequencing TCRalpha and TCRbeta repertoires longitudinally. The cohort was made up of two young adult volunteers, one female and one male, who were previously healthy.

The investigation overall reported the following: From day 15 to 85, contracting clones showed balanced CD4/CD8 phenotypes, whereas a second wave of clones that expanded from day 15 to 37 leaned towards CD4+. Contracting CD4+ clones were located mainly in the CM and EM memory subsets, whereas CD8+ clones were found to be enriched in EMRA. Only a couple of mild cases were covered in the study, and larger cohorts including severe cases with pre-infection samples were considered necessary. The detection of some responding clones in pre-infection memory suggests that pre-existing cross-reactive memory T cells joined the SARS-CoV-2 response. Whether the second-wave clones peaking on day 37 were SARS-CoV-2 specific was not confirmed.

The receptor's source is a man aged 18 to 29 who had mild COVID-19 (a few samples of this study predate the infection). The sample titles of this study are shuffled in the database, so cell type and time point are left out; the donor was told from shared clones. The sequenced material came from PBMCs or a T cell subset sorted from them (not recorded which). The rearrangement combines TRBV7-2 with TRBJ1-2; D gene: possibly TRBD1, on 6 matching bases. Read as DNA, the sequence is TGTGCCAGCAGCTTAGGAGGTCAGGGGACGAGCTATGGCTACACCTTC. Its amino acids are CASSLGGQGTSYGYTF.